This T cell receptor (beta chain) was recovered during a study of PD-L1 blockade in urothelial cancer. Study background: Starting in the mid-2010s, patients were given atezolizumab (1,200 mg intravenously every 3 weeks). Analysis of blood occurred 3 weeks (second dose) and 6 weeks after treatment start.

Comment on this clone: Its antigen is not identified.

Regarding time point: peripheral blood 6 weeks after treatment start. For each patient, 1 to 8 samples were obtained, pretreatment and on-treatment. Only in-frame clones appear in the TCRdb table, and some are missing; sequencing was by immunoSEQ multiplex PCR. The sample has around 110,000 clones, about 89% seen once; the top ten hold around 1.7%. Study outcomes and limitations: Durable benefit accompanied greater 3-week expansion of tumor-associated blood clones.

Sequenced material: PBMCs, taken around atezolizumab (anti-PD-L1) treatment. This TCR was recovered from a man in his 60s with urothelial cancer.

In DNA, the CDR3 is TGTGCCAGCAGCCAGGGACTTGGAGGTGGCTACACCTTC. This codes for CASSQGLGGGYTF. This chain links TRBV5-5 with TRBJ1-2; D possibly corresponds to TRBD1 (5 bases). The germline V gene has CDR1 SGHKS and CDR2 YYEKEE (reference sequence). This CDR3 has 13 amino acids. Trimming took off 4 bases at V and 7 bases at J, with 14 bases between the two ends.